This T cell receptor beta chain came from a study of post-analysis software for immune sequencing data. Overall study: The disease courses spanned relapsing-remitting, secondary progressive and progressive-relapsing forms of multiple sclerosis.

Study results and caveats: A few TRBV segments occurring more often in patients than controls included TRBV5-6, TRBV5-1 and TRBV20-1. Controls' normalized Chao1 diversity significantly exceeded that of multiple sclerosis patients.

This clonotype was observed many times. Antigen unknown. The CDR3 loop spans 14 amino acids. Per germline, CDR1 DFQATT and CDR2 SNEGSKA (reference sequence). The V and J ends lost 6 bases and 2 bases, in that order; junction bases with no gene match: 9. Unique molecular identifiers had been added to the TCR beta cDNA libraries. One entry per CDR3 protein results from TCRdb running MiXCR on the PCR reads. Among hundreds of thousands of distinct CDR3 sequences listed, 25% to 30% were seen once. Specimen: blood. The receptor was derived from a girl aged 10-17 years with multiple sclerosis. The rearrangement uses TRBV20-1 and TRBJ2-5, with 7 bases aligning to TRBD2. This CDR3 reads CSARLLAAQETQYF. DNA of the CDR3: TGCAGTGCCCGACTTCTAGCGGCTCAAGAGACCCAGTACTTC.